This passage covers 10 T cell receptor beta chains from one sample sequenced in a study of identical twins (dated by TCRdb to between 2015 and 2016). The library was generated by 5' RACE. TCRdb names Illumina HiSeq 2000 as the instrument used. TCRdb reran the public reads through fastp at Q25 and MiXCR, keeping productive beta chains. Rows matching on CDR3 protein sequence are summarized as one entry with the most common DNA and genes. This sample lists around 570,000 distinct CDR3 sequences; approximately 10% were detected once. The ten largest clones take up roughly 3% of the sample. These data were also reused for a study on yellow fever vaccine responses in identical twins.

The sequenced sample consisted of PBMCs. The receptors stem from a woman under 30 in good health.

V gene TRBV29-1 combines with J gene TRBJ2-3; D remains ambiguous. Germline V lookup: CDR1 SQVTM, CDR2 ANQGSEA. Trimming removed 3 bases from V and 2 bases from J, with 6 bases in between. The CDR3 is made up of 12 amino acids. The CDR3 DNA sequence: TGCAGCGTTGATGGGAACACAGATACGCAGTATTTT. Translating gives CSVDGNTDTQYF.

This clonotype was observed a handful of times. The V and J genes are TRBV4-3 and TRBJ2-1, with TRBD2 matching 8 bases. V was clipped by 0 bases and J by 3 bases; unmatched bases: 7. Germline V gives CDR1 LGHNA, CDR2 YSLEER. CDR3 length equals 17 residues. CDR3 DNA: TGCGCCAGCAGCCAAGATCAGGCTAGCGGGTACTACAATGAGCAGTTCTTC. Its translation: CASSQDQASGYYNEQFF.

This chain connects TRBV14 to TRBJ2-7; D is possibly TRBD1 (6 bases). The CDR3 covers 14 residues. Germline-derived CDR1 and CDR2 are SGHDN and FVKESK. Trimming shortened V by 3 bases and J by 3 bases, and 12 bases separated the two germline ends. The CDR3 DNA sequence: TGTGCCAGCAGCCAGTCGGACAGCTACTACGAGCAGTACTTC. Its protein product is CASSQSDSYYEQYF. The full variable domain, rest sourced from reference TRBV14 and TRBJ2-7, is EAGVTQFPSHSVIEKGQTVTLRCDPISGHDNLYWYRRVMGKEIKFLLHFVKESKQDESGMPNNRFLAERTGGTYSTLKVQPAELEDSGVYFCASSQSDSYYEQYFGPGTRLTVT.

The chain links TRBV7-2 to TRBJ2-7; a weak D match, TRBD1 (5 bases). V was cut by 1 base and J by 4 bases, with 17 bases left in between. The CDR3 is made up of 16 amino acids. Germline V CDR1 and CDR2: SGHTA, FQGNSA. The CDR3 DNA sequence: TGTGCCAGCAGCTTAGGCCGACAGCTTTTCGGGTACGAGCAGTACTTC. It yields the protein CASSLGRQLFGYEQYF.

This clonotype was recorded a few times. The gene calls are TRBV12-3 or TRBV12-4 and TRBJ2-7, with 10 positions matching TRBD2. Trimming removed 5 bases from V and 2 bases from J; junction bases left unmatched: 3. The CDR3 spans 14 residues. Written as DNA, the CDR3 is TGTGCCAGCAGTGCCGGGACTAGCGCCTACGAGCAGTACTTC. This encodes CASSAGTSAYEQYF.

The chain recombines TRBV2 with TRBJ2-5; 11 bases line up with TRBD2. V shed 4 bases and J 2 bases; nucleotides not matched to a gene: 0. The CDR3 loop spans 14 amino acids. The germline V gene encodes CDR1 SNHLY and CDR2 FYNNEI. The CDR3 here is CASSGLAGQETQYF. The CDR3 nucleotides read TGTGCCAGCAGTGGACTAGCGGGGCAAGAGACCCAGTACTTC.

There are many counts of this clonotype. V usage is TRBV12-3 or TRBV12-4 and J usage is TRBJ2-7, with D unresolved. The V end was cut by 4 bases, the J end by 2 bases, with 3 bases between. CDR3 size: 11 residues. The CDR3 nucleotides read TGTGCCAGCAGTTACGCCTACGAGCAGTACTTC. Protein product: CASSYAYEQYF.

This clonotype appeared many times. V usage is TRBV10-3 and J usage is TRBJ2-5, with 8 bases identical to TRBD1. V gave up 6 bases and J gave up 4 bases; unmatched junction bases: 1. CDR3 length equals 12 residues. Germline lookup yields CDR1 ENHRY and CDR2 SYGVKD. The DNA of the CDR3 is TGTGCCATCAGCGGACAGGGAGAGACCCAGTACTTC. Its translation is CAISGQGETQYF.

This clonotype has a handful of counts. CDR3 amino acids: CASSRTGTGTYNEQFF. The CDR3 region has the DNA TGTGCCAGCAGCCGCACCGGGACAGGGACCTACAATGAGCAGTTCTTC. The rearrangement joins TRBV14 to TRBJ2-1, with 9 positions matching TRBD1. The V gene end was trimmed by 4 bases and the J gene end by 2 bases; junction bases not matched to a gene: 6. Germline CDR1 reads SGHDN; CDR2 reads FVKESK. This CDR3 contains 16 residues.

This clonotype was observed a few times. The chain has TRBV24-1 and TRBJ2-3; 10 bases fit TRBD2. The germline CDR1 and CDR2 sequences are KGHDR and SFDVKD. The CDR3 consists of 16 residues. After removal of 4 bases from V and 7 bases from J, the junction contained 10 bases not matched to a gene. The CDR3 region is CATSEGFSGGTYTQYF. The CDR3 nucleotides read TGTGCCACCAGTGAAGGGTTTAGCGGGGGGACCTATACGCAGTATTTT.